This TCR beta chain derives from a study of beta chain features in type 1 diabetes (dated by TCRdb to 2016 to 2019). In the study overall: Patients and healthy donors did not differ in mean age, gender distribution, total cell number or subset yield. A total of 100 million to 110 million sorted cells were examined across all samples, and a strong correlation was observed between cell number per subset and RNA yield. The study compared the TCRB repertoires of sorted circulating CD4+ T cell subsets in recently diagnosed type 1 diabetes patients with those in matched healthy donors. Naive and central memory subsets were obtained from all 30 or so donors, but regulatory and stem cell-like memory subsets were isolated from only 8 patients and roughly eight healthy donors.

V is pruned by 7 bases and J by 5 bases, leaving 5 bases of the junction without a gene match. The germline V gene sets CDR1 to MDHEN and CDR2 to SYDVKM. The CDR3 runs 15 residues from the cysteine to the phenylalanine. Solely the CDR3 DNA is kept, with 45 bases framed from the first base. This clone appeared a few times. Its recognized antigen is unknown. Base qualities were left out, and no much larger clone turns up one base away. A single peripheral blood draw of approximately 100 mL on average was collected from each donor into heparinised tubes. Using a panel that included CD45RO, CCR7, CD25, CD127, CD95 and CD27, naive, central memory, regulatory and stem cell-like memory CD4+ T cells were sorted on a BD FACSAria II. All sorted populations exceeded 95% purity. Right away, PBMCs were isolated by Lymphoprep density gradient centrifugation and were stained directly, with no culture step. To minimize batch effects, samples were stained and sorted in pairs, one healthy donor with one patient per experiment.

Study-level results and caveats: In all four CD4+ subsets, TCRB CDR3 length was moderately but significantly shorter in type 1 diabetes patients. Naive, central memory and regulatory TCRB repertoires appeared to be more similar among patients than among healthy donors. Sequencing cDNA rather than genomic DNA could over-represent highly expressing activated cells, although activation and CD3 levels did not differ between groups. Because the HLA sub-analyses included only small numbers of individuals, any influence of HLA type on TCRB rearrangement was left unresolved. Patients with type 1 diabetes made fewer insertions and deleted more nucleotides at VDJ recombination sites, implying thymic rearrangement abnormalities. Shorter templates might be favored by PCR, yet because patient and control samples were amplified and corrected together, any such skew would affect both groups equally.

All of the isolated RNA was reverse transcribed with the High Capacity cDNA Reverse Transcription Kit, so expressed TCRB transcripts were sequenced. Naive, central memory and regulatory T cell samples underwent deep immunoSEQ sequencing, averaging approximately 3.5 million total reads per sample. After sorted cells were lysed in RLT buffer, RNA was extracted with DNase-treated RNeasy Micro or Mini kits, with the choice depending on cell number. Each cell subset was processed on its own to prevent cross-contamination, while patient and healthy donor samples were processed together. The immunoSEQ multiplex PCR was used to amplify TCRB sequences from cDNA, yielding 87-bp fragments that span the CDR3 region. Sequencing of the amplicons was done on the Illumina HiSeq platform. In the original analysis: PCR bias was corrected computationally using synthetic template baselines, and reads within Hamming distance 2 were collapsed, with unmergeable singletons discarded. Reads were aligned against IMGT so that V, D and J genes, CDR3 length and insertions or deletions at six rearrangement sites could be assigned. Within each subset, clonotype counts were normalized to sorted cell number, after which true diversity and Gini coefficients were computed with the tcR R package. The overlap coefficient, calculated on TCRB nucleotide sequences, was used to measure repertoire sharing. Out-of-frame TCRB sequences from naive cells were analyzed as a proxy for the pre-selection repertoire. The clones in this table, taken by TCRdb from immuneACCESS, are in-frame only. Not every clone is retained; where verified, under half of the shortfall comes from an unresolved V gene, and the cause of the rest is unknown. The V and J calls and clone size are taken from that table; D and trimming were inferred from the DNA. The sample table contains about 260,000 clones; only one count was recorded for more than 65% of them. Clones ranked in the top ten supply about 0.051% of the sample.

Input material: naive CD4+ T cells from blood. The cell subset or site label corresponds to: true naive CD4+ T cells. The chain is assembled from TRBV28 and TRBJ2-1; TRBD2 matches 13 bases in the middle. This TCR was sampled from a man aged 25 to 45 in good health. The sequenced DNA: TGTGCCAGCACCCAGGGGACTAGCGGGAACAATGAGCAGTTCTTC. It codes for CASTQGTSGNNEQFF.